This T cell receptor (beta chain) was documented in a study of control samples from healthy donors and cancer patients. The V gene's germline CDR1 is SGHTA and CDR2 FQGNSA. Trimming shortened V by 1 base and J by 3 bases, and 10 bases separated the two germline ends. The CDR3 spans 15 residues. Libraries were prepared by immunoSEQ multiplex PCR; TCRdb keeps only in-frame clonotypes and omits some of them. The profile shows approximately 170,000 clones, about 93% of them singletons. The sample taken for sequencing was blood. V is TRBV7-2 and J is TRBJ1-5; maybe TRBD1 (5 bases). The TCR comes from a woman between 25 and 40 years old in good health. The CDR3 DNA is TGTGCCAGCAGCTTAGAGCCAGGGTACAATCAGCCCCAGCATTTT. It is translated as CASSLEPGYNQPQHF.